Listed here is a single T cell receptor (beta chain). Its recognized antigen is unknown. Base qualities were left out, and no much larger clone turns up one base away. The data stem from a study of blood T cells in healthy people across ages (dated by TCRdb to between 2014 and 2016). Some background on the complete study: In model experiments, roughly one uniquely barcoded TCR beta cDNA molecule per two T cells was captured by template switching. To track age-related changes in TCR beta repertoire diversity, the study relied on deep sequencing normalized with unique cDNA molecular identifiers. The donors were divided into four age groups: young (average approximately 15 years), middle-aged (approximately 39), aged (approximately 62) and long-lived (82). To avoid experimental bias, donors of different ages were randomly spread across the sequencing lanes. The study analyzed two additional independent replicas of 1 million unique cDNA reads from the same blood draw for two donors, one aged 18 to 30 and one aged 80 or older.

On the study overall, not on this receptor specifically: Estimates of total diversity based on one million sequenced T cells were considered lower bounds and underestimates. Observed TCR beta diversity per million T cells fell roughly linearly with age, and a significant reduction was already apparent by age roughly 40. The percentage of naive T cells measured by flow cytometry correlated strongly with observed TCR beta diversity. Compared with the aged group, the long-lived group had more naive CD4+ T cells, fewer expanded clones and increased TCR diversity, a pattern suggesting age selection. Bulk unsorted PBMC profiling prevented conclusive comparison of naive and antigen-experienced compartments. Because the CMV infection status of the donors was unknown, age-related changes in expanded clonotypes may potentially have been confounded.

Receptor libraries were prepared by 5' RACE. Instrument on record: Illumina HiSeq 2500. The second PCR ran for roughly 7 to 12 cycles and used a J-beta primer mix along with a sample-barcoded 5' primer. A template-switch 5' adaptor carrying 12 random nucleotides introduced a unique molecular identifier onto each TCR beta cDNA molecule. At least 2.5 million CDR3-containing paired-end reads were obtained from each sample. All of the RNA was converted into first-strand cDNA using the Mint cDNA synthesis kit, with a TRBC-specific oligonucleotide serving as the primer. Following uracil-DNA glycosylase treatment, a first 18-cycle PCR with universal primers M1SS and BC2_uni_R was performed on all cDNA. On the study's bioinformatics: For normalization, 1 million high-quality reads, each with a distinct molecular identifier, were randomly selected from each sample. Reads with shared molecular identifiers were discarded instead of being binned into consensus sequences. CDR3 identification, clonotype clustering and error correction used MiTCR with a Q25 quality threshold and the strictest error-elimination algorithm. A nonparametric unseen species model using Euler transformation provided a lower-bound estimate of total TCR beta diversity. TCRdb redid the processing of the public reads, applying fastp at Q25 and MiXCR, and retained in-frame beta chains. Each CDR3 protein gets just one entry, which takes the most common genes and DNA from the rows behind it. The authors' filters were not applied to this entry. Within this sample are over 1,300,000 distinct CDR3 sequences, with approximately 63% of them counted one time only. Jointly, the top ten make up over 5% of the sample.

Systemically healthy Caucasian individuals from Russia, around 39 in total and aged about 6 to 100 years, were included as donors. Each donor gave 8 to 10 milliliters of peripheral blood, collected into EDTA-treated Vacutainer tubes. PBMCs were isolated by Ficoll-Paque density-gradient centrifugation, with at least 6 million obtained per sample. Trizol reagent was used to extract total RNA from PBMCs, with at least 6 micrograms per sample. The percentages of naive CD45RAhigh/CD27high T cells were determined by flow cytometry on a PBMC aliquot from every donor. The CDR3, from cysteine to phenylalanine, totals 14 residues. Left in the record is the CDR3 DNA by itself, 42 bases read in frame from the first base. CDR1 ENHRY and CDR2 SYGVKD were looked up in the germline V gene. V loses 3 bases, J loses 7 bases, and the germline ends lie 15 bases apart.

Material for sequencing was blood. The chain is made from TRBV10-3 and TRBJ1-2, with TRBD1 as a weak D call on 6 bases. The sequence was collected from a man aged 18 to 35 in good health. The DNA is as follows: TGTGCCATCAGTGAAGGGTCAGGGGATGGTGGCTACACCTTC. It encodes CAISEGSGDGGYTF.